The sequence of this T cell receptor beta chain was determined in a study of T cell repertoires in cytomegalovirus infection. Study in general: As its CMV epitopes, the study selected recently identified HLA-C-restricted and well-studied HLA-B-restricted targets. The public TCR beta signatures pointed to both CMV infection and matching HLA type.

Regarding the study as a whole: Ex vivo, HLA-C-restricted CMV-specific TCR beta clonotypes prevailed over the rest of the response. Pooled public TCR beta family frequency picked out CMV carriers with the relevant HLA.

TCRdb itself ran the reads through MiXCR, one entry per CDR3 protein. The sample includes 650,000 to 900,000 distinct CDR3 sequences, almost 30% of them seen just once. This clonotype was detected a few times. Its antigen is currently unknown. Germline CDR1 SEHNR, CDR2 FQNEAQ (reference sequence). V was clipped by 7 bases and J by 2 bases, with 14 bases between them. CDR3 size: 14 residues. The sample was cultured CD8+ T cells from PBMCs, taken from culture after CMV antigen stimulation. The V and J genes are TRBV7-9 and TRBJ1-2, with unresolved D. This TCR was recovered from a human donor in good health (CMV status not recorded). Some clones in this sample may be carry-over from other donors' samples. The CDR3 DNA follows: TGTGCCAGCACCCCTAACCCGGGAAACTATGGCTACACCTTC. Its translation is CASTPNPGNYGYTF. The full variable domain, rest sourced from reference TRBV7-9 and TRBJ1-2, is DTGVSQNPRHKITKRGQNVTFRCDPISEHNRLYWYRQTLGQGPEFLTYFQNEAQLEKSRLLSDRFSAERPKGSFSTLEIQRTEQGDSAMYLCASTPNPGNYGYTFGSGTRLTVV.